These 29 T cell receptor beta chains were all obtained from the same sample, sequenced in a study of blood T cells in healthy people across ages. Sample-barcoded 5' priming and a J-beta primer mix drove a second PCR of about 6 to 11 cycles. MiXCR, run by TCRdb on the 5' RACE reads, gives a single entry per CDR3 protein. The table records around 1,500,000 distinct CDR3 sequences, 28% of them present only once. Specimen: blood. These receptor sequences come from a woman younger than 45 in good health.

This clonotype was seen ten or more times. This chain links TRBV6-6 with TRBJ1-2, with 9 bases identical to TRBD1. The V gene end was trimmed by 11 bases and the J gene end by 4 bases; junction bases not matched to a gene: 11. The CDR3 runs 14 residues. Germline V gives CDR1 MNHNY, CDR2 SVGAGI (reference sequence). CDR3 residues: CAAKDRGIVYGYTF. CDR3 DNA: TGTGCCGCTAAGGACAGGGGCATTGTCTATGGCTACACCTTC.

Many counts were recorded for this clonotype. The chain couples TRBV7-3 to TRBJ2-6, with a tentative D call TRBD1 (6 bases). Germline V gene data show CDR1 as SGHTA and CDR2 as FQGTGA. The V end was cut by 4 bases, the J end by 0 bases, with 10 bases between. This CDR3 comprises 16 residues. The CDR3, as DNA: TGTGCCAGCAGCTCGGACAGCAGCTCTGGGGCCAACGTCCTGACTTTC. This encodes CASSSDSSSGANVLTF.

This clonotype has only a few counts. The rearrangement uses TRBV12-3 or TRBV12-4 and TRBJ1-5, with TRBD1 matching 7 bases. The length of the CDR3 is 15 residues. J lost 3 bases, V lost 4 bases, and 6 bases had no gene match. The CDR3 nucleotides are TGTGCCAGCAGTTCAAATCAGGGGGTCAATCAGCCCCAGCATTTT. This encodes CASSSNQGVNQPQHF.

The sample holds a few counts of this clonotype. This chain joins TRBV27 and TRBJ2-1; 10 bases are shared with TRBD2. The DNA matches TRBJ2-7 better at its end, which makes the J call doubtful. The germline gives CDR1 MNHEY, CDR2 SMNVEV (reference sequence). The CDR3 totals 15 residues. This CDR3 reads CASSPLAGPYNEQYF. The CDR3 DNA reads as TGTGCCAGCAGTCCACTAGCGGGACCTTACAATGAGCAGTACTTC.

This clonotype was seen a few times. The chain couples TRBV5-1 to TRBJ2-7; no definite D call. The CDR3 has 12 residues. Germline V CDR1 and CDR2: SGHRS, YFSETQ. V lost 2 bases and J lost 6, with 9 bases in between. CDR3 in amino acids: CASSLVQREQYF. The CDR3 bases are TGCGCCAGCAGCTTAGTTCAGCGCGAGCAGTACTTC.

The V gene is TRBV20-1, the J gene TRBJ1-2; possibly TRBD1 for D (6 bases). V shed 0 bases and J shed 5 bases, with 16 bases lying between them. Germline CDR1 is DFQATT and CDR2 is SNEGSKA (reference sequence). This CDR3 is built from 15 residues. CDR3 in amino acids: CSARDLGGRSYGYTF. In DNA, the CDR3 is TGCAGTGCTAGAGATTTAGGGGGGCGTAGTTATGGCTACACCTTC.

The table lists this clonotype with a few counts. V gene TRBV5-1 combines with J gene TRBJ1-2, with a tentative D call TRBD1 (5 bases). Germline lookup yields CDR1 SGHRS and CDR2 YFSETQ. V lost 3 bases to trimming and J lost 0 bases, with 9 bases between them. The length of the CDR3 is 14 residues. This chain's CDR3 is CASSSRTPNYGYTF. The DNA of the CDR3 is TGCGCCAGCAGCTCCCGGACACCTAACTATGGCTACACCTTC. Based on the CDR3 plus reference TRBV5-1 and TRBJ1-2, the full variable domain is KAGVTQTPRYLIKTRGQQVTLSCSPISGHRSVSWYQQTPGQGLQFLFEYFSETQRNKGNFPGRFSGRQFSNSRSEMNVSTLELGDSALYLCASSSRTPNYGYTFGSGTRLTVV.

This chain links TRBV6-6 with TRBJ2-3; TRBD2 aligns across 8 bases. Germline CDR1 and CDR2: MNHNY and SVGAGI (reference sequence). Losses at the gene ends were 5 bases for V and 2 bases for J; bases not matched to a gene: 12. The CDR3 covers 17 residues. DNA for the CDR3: TGTGCCAGCAGTCCTGGTCGCCGGGGGGGCACCACAGATACGCAGTATTTT. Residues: CASSPGRRGGTTDTQYF.

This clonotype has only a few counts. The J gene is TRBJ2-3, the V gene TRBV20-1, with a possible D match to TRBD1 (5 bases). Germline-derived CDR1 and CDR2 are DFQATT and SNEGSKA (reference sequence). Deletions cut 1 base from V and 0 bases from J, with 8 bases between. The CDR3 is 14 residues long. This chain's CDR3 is CSARVAGSTDTQYF. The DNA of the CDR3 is TGCAGTGCTAGAGTGGCAGGGAGCACAGATACGCAGTATTTT.

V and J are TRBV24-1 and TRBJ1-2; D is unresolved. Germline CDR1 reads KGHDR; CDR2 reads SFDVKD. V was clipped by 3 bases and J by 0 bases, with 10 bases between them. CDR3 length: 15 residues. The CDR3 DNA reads TGTGCCACCAGTGATAACCGGGTTGCTAACTATGGCTACACCTTC. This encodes CATSDNRVANYGYTF.

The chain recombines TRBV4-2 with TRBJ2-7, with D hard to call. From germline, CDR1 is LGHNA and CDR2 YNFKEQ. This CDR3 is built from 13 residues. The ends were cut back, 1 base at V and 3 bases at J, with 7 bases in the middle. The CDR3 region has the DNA TGTGCCAGCAGCCAAGCGCCTAACTACGAGCAGTACTTC. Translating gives CASSQAPNYEQYF.

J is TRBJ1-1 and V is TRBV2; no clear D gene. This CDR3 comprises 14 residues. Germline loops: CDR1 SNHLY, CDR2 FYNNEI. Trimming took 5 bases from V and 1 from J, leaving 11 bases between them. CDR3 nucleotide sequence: TGTGCCAGCAGTTCAGGACGGACGAACACTGAAGCTTTCTTT. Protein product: CASSSGRTNTEAFF.

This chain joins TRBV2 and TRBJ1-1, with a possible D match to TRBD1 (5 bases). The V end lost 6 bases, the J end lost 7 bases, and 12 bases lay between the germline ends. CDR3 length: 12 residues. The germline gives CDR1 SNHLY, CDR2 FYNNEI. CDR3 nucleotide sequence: TGTGCCAGCAGGCGGACGGACATTGAAGCTTTCTTT. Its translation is CASRRTDIEAFF.

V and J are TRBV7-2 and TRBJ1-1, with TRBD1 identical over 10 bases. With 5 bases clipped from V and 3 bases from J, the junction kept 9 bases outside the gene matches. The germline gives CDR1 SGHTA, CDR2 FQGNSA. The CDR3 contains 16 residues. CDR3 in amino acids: CASSAVGTGEDTEAFF. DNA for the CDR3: TGTGCCAGCAGCGCCGTGGGGACAGGGGAGGACACTGAAGCTTTCTTT.

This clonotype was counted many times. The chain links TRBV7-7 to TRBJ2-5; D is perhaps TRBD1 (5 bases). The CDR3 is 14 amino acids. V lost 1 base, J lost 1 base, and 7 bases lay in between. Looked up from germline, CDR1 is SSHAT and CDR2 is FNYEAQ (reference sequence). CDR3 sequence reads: CASSLVDSQETQYF. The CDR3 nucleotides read TGTGCCAGCAGCTTAGTCGACAGCCAAGAGACCCAGTACTTC.

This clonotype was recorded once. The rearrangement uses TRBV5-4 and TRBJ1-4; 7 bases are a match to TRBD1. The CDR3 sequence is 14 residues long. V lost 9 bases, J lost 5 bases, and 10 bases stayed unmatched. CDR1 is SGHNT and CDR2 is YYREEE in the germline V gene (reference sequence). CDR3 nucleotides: TGTGCCAACAGGGTGCAGGGGGGGAATGAAAAACTGTTTTTT. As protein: CANRVQGGNEKLFF.

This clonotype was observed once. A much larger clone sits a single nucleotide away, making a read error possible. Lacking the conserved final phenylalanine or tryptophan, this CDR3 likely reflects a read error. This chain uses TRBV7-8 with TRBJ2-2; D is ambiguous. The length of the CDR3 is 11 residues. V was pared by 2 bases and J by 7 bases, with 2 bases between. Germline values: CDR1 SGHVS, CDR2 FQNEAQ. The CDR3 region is CASSLNGELFV. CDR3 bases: TGTGCCAGCAGCTTAAACGGGGAGCTGTTTGTT.

For the CDR3, the DNA is TGTGCATCAACGTCCGATAGCAATCAGCCCCAGCATTTT. Residues: CASTSDSNQPQHF. V is TRBV10-3 and J is TRBJ1-5; D is undetermined. Germline V CDR1 and CDR2: ENHRY, SYGVKD. The CDR3 length is 13 residues.

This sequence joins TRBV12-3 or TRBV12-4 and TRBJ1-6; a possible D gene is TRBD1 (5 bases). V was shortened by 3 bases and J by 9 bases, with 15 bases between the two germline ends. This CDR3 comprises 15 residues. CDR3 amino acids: CASSFLPTGTSPLHF. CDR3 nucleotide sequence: TGTGCCAGCAGTTTTCTTCCAACAGGTACTTCACCCCTCCACTTT.

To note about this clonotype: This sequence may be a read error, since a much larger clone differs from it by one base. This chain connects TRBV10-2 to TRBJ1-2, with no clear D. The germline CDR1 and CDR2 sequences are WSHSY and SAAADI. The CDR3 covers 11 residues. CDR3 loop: CARRGVQGYTF. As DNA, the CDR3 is TGCGCCCGCAGAGGTGTGCAGGGCTACACCTTC.

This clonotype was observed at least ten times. The CDR3 region has the DNA TGCGCCAGCAGCCCGGGACAAGATGAAAAACTGTTTTTT. Protein: CASSPGQDEKLFF. The gene calls are TRBV5-1 and TRBJ1-4; D may be TRBD1 (6 bases). Trimming cost V 4 bases and J 6 bases, with 10 bases left between them. This CDR3 contains 13 residues. The germline V gene encodes CDR1 SGHRS and CDR2 YFSETQ.

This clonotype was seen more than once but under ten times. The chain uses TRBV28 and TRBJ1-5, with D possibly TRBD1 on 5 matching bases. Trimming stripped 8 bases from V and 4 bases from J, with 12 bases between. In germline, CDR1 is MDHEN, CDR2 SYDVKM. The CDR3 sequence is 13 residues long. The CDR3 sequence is CASAEAGNQPQHF. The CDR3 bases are TGTGCCAGCGCGGAGGCAGGGAATCAGCCCCAGCATTTT. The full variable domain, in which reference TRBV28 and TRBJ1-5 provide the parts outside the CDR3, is DVKVTQSSRYLVKRTGEKVFLECVQDMDHENMFWYRQDPGLGLRLIYFSYDVKMKEKGDIPEGYSVSREKKERFSLILESASTNQTSMYLCASAEAGNQPQHFGDGTRLSIL.

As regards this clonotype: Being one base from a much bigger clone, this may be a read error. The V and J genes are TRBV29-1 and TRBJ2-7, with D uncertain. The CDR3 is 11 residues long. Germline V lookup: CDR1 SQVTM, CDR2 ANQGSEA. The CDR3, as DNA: TGCAGCGCTGAAGGTCCCGACGAGCAGTACTTC. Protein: CSAEGPDEQYF.

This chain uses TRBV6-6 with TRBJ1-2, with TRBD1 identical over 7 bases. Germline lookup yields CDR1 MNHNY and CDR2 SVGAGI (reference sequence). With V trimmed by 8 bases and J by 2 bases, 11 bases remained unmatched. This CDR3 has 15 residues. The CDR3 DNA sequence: TGTGCCAGCGATACCCTGGGACAGAGAAACTATGGCTACACCTTC. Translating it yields CASDTLGQRNYGYTF.

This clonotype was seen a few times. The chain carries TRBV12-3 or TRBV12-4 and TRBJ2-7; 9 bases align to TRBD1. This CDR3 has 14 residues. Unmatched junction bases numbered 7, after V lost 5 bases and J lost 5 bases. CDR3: CASSRDRGRNEQYF. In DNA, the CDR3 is TGTGCCAGCAGTCGAGACAGGGGGAGGAACGAGCAGTACTTC.

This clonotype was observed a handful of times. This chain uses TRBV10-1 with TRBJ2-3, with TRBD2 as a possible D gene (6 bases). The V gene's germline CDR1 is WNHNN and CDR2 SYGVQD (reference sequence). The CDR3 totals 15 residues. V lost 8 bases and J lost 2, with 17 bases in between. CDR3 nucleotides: TGCGCCAGCTGTCCCGGGCGGGGAGCCACAGATACGCAGTATTTT. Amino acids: CASCPGRGATDTQYF.

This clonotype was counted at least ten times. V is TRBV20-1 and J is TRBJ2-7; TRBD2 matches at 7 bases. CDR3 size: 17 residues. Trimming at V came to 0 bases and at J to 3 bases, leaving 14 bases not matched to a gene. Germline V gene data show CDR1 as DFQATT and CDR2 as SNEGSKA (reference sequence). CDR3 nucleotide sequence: TGCAGTGCTAGAGATCGGAAGGAGGCGGGAGAGGACTACGAGCAGTACTTC. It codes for CSARDRKEAGEDYEQYF.

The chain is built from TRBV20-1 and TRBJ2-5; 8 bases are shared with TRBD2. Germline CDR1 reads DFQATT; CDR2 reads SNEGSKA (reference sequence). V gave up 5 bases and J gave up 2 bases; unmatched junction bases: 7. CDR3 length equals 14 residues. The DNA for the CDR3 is TGCAGTGCTCGGAAGCGGGGGCTACAAGAGACCCAGTACTTC. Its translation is CSARKRGLQETQYF.

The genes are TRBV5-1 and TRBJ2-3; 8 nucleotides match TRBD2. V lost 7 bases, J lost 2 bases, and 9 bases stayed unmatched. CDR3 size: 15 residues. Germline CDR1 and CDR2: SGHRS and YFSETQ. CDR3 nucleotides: TGCGCCAGCGGGAATCGCGGGGGGACCACAGATACGCAGTATTTT. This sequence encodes CASGNRGGTTDTQYF.